This record concerns one T cell receptor beta chain sequence. The length of the CDR3 is 15 residues. Per the germline V gene, CDR1 is LNHDA and CDR2 is SQIVND (reference sequence). Losses at the gene ends were 6 bases for V and 7 bases for J; bases not matched to a gene: 10. Assay: immunoSEQ multiplex PCR; the TCRdb copy retains only in-frame clones and omits some. The profile shows approximately 140,000 clones, over 90% of them singletons. These data are taken from a study of T cell responses to AZD1222 COVID-19 vaccine. Sequenced here: peripheral blood, sampled on day 0 of AZD1222 vaccination. This TCR was recovered from an adult in good health. The J gene is TRBJ1-5, the V gene TRBV19; 9 bases fit TRBD1. CDR3 DNA sequence: TGTGCCAGTAGCCCAGAGGGGACAGGGAAGCAGCCCCAGCATTTT. The encoded protein is CASSPEGTGKQPQHF.